This T cell receptor beta chain comes out of a study of blood T cell repertoires in COVID-19. The V gene's germline CDR1 is MNHEY and CDR2 SVGAGI. This CDR3 spans 15 amino acids. Sequencing used immunoSEQ multiplex PCR; TCRdb keeps in-frame clones, though not all of them. Among approximately 200,000 clones listed, about nine tenths were seen once. Regarding this clone: The junction differs from germline at one of its ends, possibly a read error. This specimen includes other DNA sequences encoding the same CDR3.

The source of this sequence is a woman aged 55 to 70 with acute or convalescent COVID-19. The chain is built from TRBV6-5 and TRBJ2-3; 13 bases line up with TRBD2. Input material: peripheral blood. The CDR3 region is CASNGLAGEADTQYF. CDR3 sequence (DNA): TGCGCCAGCAACGGACTAGCGGGAGAGGCAGATACGCAGTATTTT.